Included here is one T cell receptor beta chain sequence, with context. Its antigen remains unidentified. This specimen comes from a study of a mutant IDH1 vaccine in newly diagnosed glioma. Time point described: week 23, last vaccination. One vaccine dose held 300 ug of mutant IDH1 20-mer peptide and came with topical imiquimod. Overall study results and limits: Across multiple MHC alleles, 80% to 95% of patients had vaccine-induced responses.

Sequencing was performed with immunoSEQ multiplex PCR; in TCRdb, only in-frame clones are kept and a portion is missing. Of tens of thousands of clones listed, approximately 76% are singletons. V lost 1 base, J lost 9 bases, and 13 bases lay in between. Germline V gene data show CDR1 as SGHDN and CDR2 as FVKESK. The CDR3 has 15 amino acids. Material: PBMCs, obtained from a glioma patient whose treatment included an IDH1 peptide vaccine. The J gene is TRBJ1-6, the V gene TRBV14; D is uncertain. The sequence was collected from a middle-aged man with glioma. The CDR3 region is CASSQVGRVGSPLHF. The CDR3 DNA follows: TGTGCCAGCAGCCAAGTTGGCCGGGTGGGTTCACCCCTCCACTTT.